The 30 T cell receptor beta chains below come from one sample, sequenced in a study of T cell responses to AZD1222 COVID-19 vaccine. TCRdb keeps only in-frame clones here, not all; method: immunoSEQ multiplex PCR. This table holds around 130,000 clones, approximately 93% found once. The sample in question was peripheral blood, obtained on day 0 of AZD1222 vaccination. These receptors came from an adult in good health.

The V gene is TRBV19, the J gene TRBJ1-3; D might be TRBD1 (5 bases). The germline V gene has CDR1 LNHDA and CDR2 SQIVND (reference sequence). The CDR3 sequence is 14 residues long. V was pared by 10 bases and J by 4 bases, with 17 bases between. CDR3 DNA sequence: TGTGCCACAACAATCGGGACCGTCGGAAACACCATATATTTT. It codes for CATTIGTVGNTIYF.

The V call is TRBV9, the J call TRBJ2-1; D remains ambiguous. CDR1 is SGDLS and CDR2 is YYNGEE in the germline V gene. Trimming left V 4 bases short and J 2 bases short, with 13 bases between. The CDR3 runs 15 residues. Here the CDR3 reads CASSPTIGTYNEQFF. The DNA of the CDR3 is TGTGCCAGCAGCCCTACAATCGGAACCTACAATGAGCAGTTCTTC.

The chain recombines TRBV5-4 with TRBJ2-5, with 14 bases aligning to TRBD2. This CDR3 has 17 residues. Trimming at V came to 3 bases and at J to 7 bases, leaving 11 bases not matched to a gene. Germline CDR1 reads SGHNT; CDR2 reads YYREEE (reference sequence). CDR3: CASSSPSGTSGSGTQYF. The CDR3 DNA reads as TGTGCCAGCAGCTCTCCGTCCGGGACTAGCGGGAGTGGGACCCAGTACTTC.

The CDR3 DNA reads as TGTGCCAGCAGCATAGGGGCCAGCTCCTATAATTCACCCCTCCACTTT. Its translation is CASSIGASSYNSPLHF. The chain couples TRBV7-9 to TRBJ1-6, with D possibly being TRBD1 (5 bases). V was clipped by 5 bases and J by 0 bases, with 11 bases between them. The CDR3 is made up of 16 amino acids. Germline lookup yields CDR1 SEHNR and CDR2 FQNEAQ (reference sequence). The variable domain in full, with the rest retrieved from reference TRBV7-9 and TRBJ1-6, is DTGVSQNPRHKITKRGQNVTFRCDPISEHNRLYWYRQTLGQGPEFLTYFQNEAQLEKSRLLSDRFSAERPKGSFSTLEIQRTEQGDSAMYLCASSIGASSYNSPLHFGNGTRLTVT.

CDR3 region: CASSLIERSSGNTIYF. CDR3 DNA: TGTGCCAGCAGCTTAATTGAACGAAGCTCTGGAAACACCATATATTTT. The chain carries TRBV7-9 and TRBJ1-3; D is unresolved. V was trimmed by 2 bases and J by 0 bases, leaving 11 bases between them. From germline, CDR1 is SEHNR and CDR2 FQNEAQ (reference sequence). The CDR3 length is 16 residues.

For this clone: The sample holds other DNA sequences that translate to the same CDR3. This chain connects TRBV9 to TRBJ2-3, with D possibly called TRBD1 or TRBD2 (5 bases each). The V end lost 0 bases, the J end lost 0 bases, and 8 bases lay between the germline ends. This CDR3 comprises 15 residues. Germline CDR1 SGDLS, CDR2 YYNGEE. The CDR3 sequence is CASSVVGRSTDTQYF. CDR3 bases: TGTGCCAGCAGCGTAGTGGGACGAAGCACAGATACGCAGTATTTT. Based on the CDR3 plus reference TRBV9 and TRBJ2-3, the full variable domain is DSGVTQTPKHLITATGQRVTLRCSPRSGDLSVYWYQQSLDQGLQFLIQYYNGEERAKGNILERFSAQQFPDLHSELNLSSLELGDSALYFCASSVVGRSTDTQYFGPGTRLTVL.

A single count supports this clone. V usage is TRBV19 and J usage is TRBJ2-1; D remains ambiguous. Trimming cost V 2 bases and J 5 bases, with 7 bases left between them. This CDR3 has 13 residues. Per the germline V gene, CDR1 is LNHDA and CDR2 is SQIVND (reference sequence). CDR3 sequence reads: CASSISRNNEQFF. CDR3 nucleotides: TGTGCCAGTAGTATATCCAGGAACAATGAGCAGTTCTTC.

A single count supports this clone. This chain links TRBV2 with TRBJ2-3, with 9 bases lining up with TRBD1. This CDR3 has 14 residues. Trimming at V came to 9 bases and at J to 4 bases, leaving 8 bases not matched to a gene. The germline CDR1 and CDR2 sequences are SNHLY and FYNNEI. The CDR3 sequence: CARDRDREADTQYF. The CDR3, as DNA: TGTGCCAGGGACCGGGACAGGGAAGCAGATACGCAGTATTTT.

This chain uses TRBV20-1 with TRBJ1-1; D not resolved. There are 11 residues in the CDR3. CDR1 and CDR2 from the germline V gene are DFQATT and SNEGSKA (reference sequence). V was pared by 6 bases and J by 3 bases, with 8 bases between. The CDR3 sequence: CSALGYTEAFF. CDR3 bases: TGCAGTGCCTTGGGCTACACTGAAGCTTTCTTT.

The rearrangement uses TRBV10-3 and TRBJ1-2; 10 bases are a match to TRBD1. Per the germline V gene, CDR1 is ENHRY and CDR2 is SYGVKD. The CDR3 sequence is 18 residues long. Trimming took 2 bases from V and 7 from J; bases not matched to a gene: 16. CDR3 sequence (DNA): TGTGCCATCAGTGAGCGTCAGACAGGGGGCGCCGGGGTCGGTGGCTACACCTTC. This gives the protein CAISERQTGGAGVGGYTF.

V and J are TRBV7-9 and TRBJ2-3; TRBD2 matches at 8 bases. Germline-derived CDR1 and CDR2 are SEHNR and FQNEAQ (reference sequence). V dropped 3 bases and J dropped 2; count of bases not matched to a gene: 4. This CDR3 comprises 15 residues. CDR3 coding DNA: TGTGCCAGCAGCTTCACCGGGAGGGCCACAGATACGCAGTATTTT. Protein: CASSFTGRATDTQYF.

J is TRBJ2-5 and V is TRBV15, with D tentatively TRBD1 (5 bases). The V and J ends lost 1 base and 5 bases respectively, with 14 bases between them. The CDR3 spans 15 residues. CDR1 is LNHNV, CDR2 YYDKDF, per germline (reference sequence). This CDR3 is CATSRAGSLRETQYF. For the CDR3, the DNA is TGTGCCACCAGCAGAGCAGGGTCTCTACGGGAGACCCAGTACTTC.

The V and J genes are TRBV7-2 and TRBJ1-1; the D is unclear. The germline gives CDR1 SGHTA, CDR2 FQGNSA. The V and J ends lost 1 base and 4 bases respectively, with 7 bases between them. The CDR3 length is 13 residues. This chain's CDR3 is CASSLVTVTEAFF. The CDR3 nucleotides read TGTGCCAGCAGCTTAGTCACAGTCACTGAAGCTTTCTTT.

The gene calls are TRBV7-2 and TRBJ2-1; no definite D call. Germline CDR1 reads SGHTA; CDR2 reads FQGNSA. This CDR3 is built from 14 residues. V was shortened by 1 base and J by 4 bases, with 8 bases between the two germline ends. The CDR3 region is CASSLGVEYNEQFF. The CDR3, as DNA: TGTGCCAGCAGCTTAGGTGTGGAATACAATGAGCAGTTCTTC.

The V and J genes are TRBV4-3 and TRBJ2-7; D gene unclear. The CDR3 runs 13 residues. Per the germline V gene, CDR1 is LGHNA and CDR2 is YSLEER. The V gene lost 2 bases and the J gene lost 3 bases, with 8 bases spanning the gap. CDR3 DNA: TGCGCCAGCAGCCAAAAGTCAGGCTACGAGCAGTACTTC. It yields the protein CASSQKSGYEQYF.

This rearrangement joins TRBV12-3 or TRBV12-4 to TRBJ2-3, with a tentative D call TRBD2 (6 bases). This CDR3 has 13 residues. Deletions cut 7 bases from V and 6 bases from J, with 14 bases between. CDR3 protein: CASTPGVEDTQYF. In nucleotides, the CDR3 is TGTGCCAGCACTCCGGGAGTGGAGGATACGCAGTATTTT.

J is TRBJ1-1 and V is TRBV7-2; D gene unclear. V dropped 1 base and J dropped 0 bases, with 6 bases sitting between them. Germline lookup yields CDR1 SGHTA and CDR2 FQGNSA. The CDR3 totals 14 residues. In DNA form, the CDR3 reads TGTGCCAGCAGCTTAGAAGGCATGAACACTGAAGCTTTCTTT. The encoded protein is CASSLEGMNTEAFF.

V and J are TRBV4-1 and TRBJ2-7; no definite D call. V dropped 0 bases and J dropped 1 base, with 13 bases sitting between them. CDR3 length: 16 residues. Germline CDR1 and CDR2: MGHRA and YSYEKL. The CDR3 DNA reads TGCGCCAGCAGCCAAGATATGAGACGCGGATCCTACGAGCAGTACTTC. Its protein product is CASSQDMRRGSYEQYF.

Here the CDR3 reads CASSHRTSGTGEQYF. CDR3 in DNA: TGTGCCAGCAGCCACCGGACTAGCGGGACGGGCGAGCAGTACTTC. The chain joins TRBV7-9 to TRBJ2-7, with 12 bases lining up with TRBD2. The ends lost 5 bases at V and 6 bases at J; junction bases unmatched: 8. Looked up from germline, CDR1 is SEHNR and CDR2 is FQNEAQ (reference sequence). The CDR3 has 15 residues.

This clone was seen just once. The chain uses TRBV7-2 and TRBJ2-7, with 7 bases identical to TRBD2. The germline V gene has CDR1 SGHTA and CDR2 FQGNSA. Trimming removed 5 bases from V and 0 bases from J; junction bases left unmatched: 7. This CDR3 is 15 amino acids long. The DNA of the CDR3 is TGTGCCAGCAGCCCGGGGACGGGGGGCTCCTACGAGCAGTACTTC. It specifies CASSPGTGGSYEQYF.

The chain has TRBV19 and TRBJ1-1; D uncertain. CDR3 length equals 13 residues. The V gene's germline CDR1 is LNHDA and CDR2 SQIVND (reference sequence). V lost 0 bases to trimming and J lost 11 bases, with 13 bases between them. CDR3 loop: CASSIDVAVTAFF. CDR3 DNA: TGTGCCAGTAGTATAGATGTGGCCGTTACGGCTTTCTTT.

This clone came up once. The chain links TRBV10-3 to TRBJ1-2; D is possibly TRBD1 (6 bases). CDR3 length: 12 residues. Germline CDR1 reads ENHRY; CDR2 reads SYGVKD. Trimming stripped 5 bases from V and 4 bases from J, with 8 bases between. CDR3 protein: CAISQDSYGYTF. Here the CDR3 DNA reads TGTGCCATCAGTCAGGACAGCTATGGCTACACCTTC.

Notes on this clone: Other nucleotide sequences in the sample specify the same CDR3. The J gene is TRBJ1-2, the V gene TRBV5-1; D uncertain. The CDR3 contains 13 residues. Germline V lookup: CDR1 SGHRS, CDR2 YFSETQ. The V end lost 0 bases, the J end lost 3 bases, and 6 bases lay between the germline ends. The CDR3 reads CASSLEGDYGYTF. The DNA of the CDR3 is TGCGCCAGCAGCTTGGAGGGTGACTATGGCTACACCTTC.

The V and J genes are TRBV5-1 and TRBJ1-1; D not certain. Germline lookup yields CDR1 SGHRS and CDR2 YFSETQ. Deletions cut 6 bases from V and 8 bases from J, with 14 bases between. The CDR3 loop spans 12 amino acids. The CDR3 is CASTGAGMEAFF. Here the CDR3 DNA reads TGCGCCAGCACGGGTGCGGGGATGGAAGCTTTCTTT.

This chain links TRBV3-1 (or the pseudogene TRBV3-2) with TRBJ2-3, with D perhaps TRBD1 (5 bases). Trimming shortened V by 1 base and J by 3 bases, and 8 bases separated the two germline ends. Germline lookup yields CDR1 LGHDT and CDR2 YNNKEL (reference sequence). This CDR3 has 14 residues. This CDR3 is CASSQGHRTDTQYF. In DNA, the CDR3 is TGTGCCAGCAGCCAAGGCCACAGGACAGATACGCAGTATTTT.

The chain combines TRBV28 with TRBJ2-3, with D possibly being TRBD2 (6 bases). V shed 6 bases and J shed 3 bases, with 19 bases lying between them. This CDR3 has 16 residues. CDR1 is MDHEN, CDR2 SYDVKM, per germline. CDR3 sequence (DNA): TGTGCCAGCAGCTCCCGCATACTAGCTTCTACAGATACGCAGTATTTT. Amino acids: CASSSRILASTDTQYF.

The count of this clone is one. The genes are TRBV5-4 and TRBJ1-3, with D possibly matching TRBD1 (6 bases). V lost 0 bases and J lost 4, with 14 bases in between. The CDR3 totals 16 residues. Germline CDR1 SGHNT, CDR2 YYREEE (reference sequence). CDR3 sequence reads: CASSLDPGAVGNTIYF. The CDR3 nucleotides are TGTGCCAGCAGCTTGGATCCGGGGGCAGTGGGAAACACCATATATTTT.

This rearrangement joins TRBV23-1 to TRBJ1-6; D is possibly TRBD1 (6 bases). TRBV23-1 is labeled an ORF, and its function is uncertain. V gave up 6 bases and J gave up 10 bases, with 10 bases separating them. The CDR3 runs 12 residues. The CDR3 DNA follows: TGCGCCAGCAGCAGGGGTAGGTCACCCCTCCACTTT. Amino acids: CASSRGRSPLHF.

This sequence joins TRBV7-9 and TRBJ2-1, with 10 nucleotides matching TRBD2. This CDR3 comprises 15 residues. V lost 5 bases, J lost 7 bases, and 8 bases stayed unmatched. Germline V gene lookup returns CDR1 SEHNR and CDR2 FQNEAQ (reference sequence). CDR3: CASSPRGLARNEQFF. The CDR3 DNA is TGTGCCAGCAGCCCCCGGGGACTAGCGAGGAATGAGCAGTTCTTC.

This chain links TRBV7-2 with TRBJ2-1, with 9 bases fitting TRBD2. V lost 6 bases and J lost 4; bases outside the gene matches: 7. This CDR3 is built from 15 residues. In germline, CDR1 is SGHTA, CDR2 FQGNSA. CDR3 sequence: CASRRSSGIYNEQFF. The CDR3 DNA reads as TGTGCCAGCAGGCGGTCTAGCGGGATTTACAATGAGCAGTTCTTC.